A single TCR beta chain is shown here with its context. Its cognate antigen has yet to be identified. Nothing much larger sits one base from this clone, and base qualities are not available. As encoded in the germline V gene, CDR1 is SNHLY while CDR2 is FYNNEI. Spanning cysteine to phenylalanine, the CDR3 consists of 16 amino acids. Only the CDR3 portion is preserved as DNA: 48 bases, with reading frame beginning at the first base. Deletion took 3 bases off V and 1 base off J, with a span of 12 bases between the germline ends. The data were obtained in a study of blood T cell repertoires in COVID-19 (dated by TCRdb to the early 2020s). Regarding the complete study: The collaborator samples originated in the United States, Italy and Spain and spanned the acute and convalescent phases of COVID-19. The samples were drawn from the first 160 participants of the ongoing ImmuneRACE study and from more than 1,000 subjects provided by 6 global collaborators. The prospective study material was composed of cDNA or gDNA derived from T cells, B-cell-depleted T cells, or PBMCs. Where available, HLA class I and class II types were obtained from metadata supplied by the sample provider rather than from assay-based typing. The sample metadata nearly always contained a de-identified subject ID, COVID-19 status, age in years and sex. The repertoires were made available in a free public database intended to serve as a resource for research on the immune response to SARS-CoV-2. Subjects who had been exposed to COVID-19, were actively infected with it, or had recovered from it provided the deeply sampled blood TCRbeta repertoires that made up the dataset.

The paper's findings and limits, for the study overall: The quantity of clinical and demographic metadata differed by source and by participant and was supplied without curation.

The immunoSEQ Assay, a bias-controlled multiplex PCR, was used to amplify TCRbeta CDR3 regions from genomic DNA. The original pipeline was this. Within the assay, amplification of reference gene primers was used to estimate how many nucleated cells each sample contained. To quantify the absolute abundance of each unique TCRbeta CDR3 rearrangement, sequence reads were collapsed and filtered. For each sample, productive Simpson clonality was calculated by taking the square root of Simpson's diversity index across productive rearrangements. The immuneACCESS repertoire file appears here via TCRdb, limited to in-frame rearrangements. These files lack a portion of the clones; in checked studies, under half of the deficit traces to unresolved V genes, and the cause of the others is not known. Clone size and the V and J calls come from that table; the DNA yielded D and trimming. This sample lists about 250,000 clones; roughly 86% were detected once. The top ten clonotypes cover around 1.5% of the sample.

Samples from volunteer blood donors who had recovered from COVID-19 were contributed by a second Seattle source. The collaborating institutions used their own protocols to collect whole blood in K2EDTA tubes. Collaborator samples were shipped for TCRbeta analysis as frozen whole blood, isolated PBMCs, or DNA extracted from either sample type. Recombination joined TRBV2 with TRBJ2-2; no D gene call is confident. The source of this sequence is a woman aged 55-69 years who had recovered from COVID-19. The sample consisted of peripheral blood. The CDR3 here reads CASSEFLSGNTGELFF. The nucleotides read TGTGCCAGCAGTGAGTTTTTGTCAGGGAACACCGGGGAGCTGTTTTTT.